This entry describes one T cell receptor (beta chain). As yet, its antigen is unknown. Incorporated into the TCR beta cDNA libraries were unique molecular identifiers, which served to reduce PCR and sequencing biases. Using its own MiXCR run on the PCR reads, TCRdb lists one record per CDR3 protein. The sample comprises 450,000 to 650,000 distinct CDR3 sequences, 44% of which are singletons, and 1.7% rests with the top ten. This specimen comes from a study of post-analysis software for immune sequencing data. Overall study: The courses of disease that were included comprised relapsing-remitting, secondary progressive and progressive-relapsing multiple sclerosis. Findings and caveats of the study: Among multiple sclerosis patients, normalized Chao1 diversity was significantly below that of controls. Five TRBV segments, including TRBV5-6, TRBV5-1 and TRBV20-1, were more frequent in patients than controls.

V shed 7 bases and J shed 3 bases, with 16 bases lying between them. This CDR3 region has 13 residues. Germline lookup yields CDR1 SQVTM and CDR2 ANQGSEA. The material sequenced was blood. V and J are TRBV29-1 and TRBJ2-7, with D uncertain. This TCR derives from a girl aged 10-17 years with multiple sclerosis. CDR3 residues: CSGLGRLDYEQYF. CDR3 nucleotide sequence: TGCAGCGGCCTAGGGCGGTTAGACTACGAGCAGTACTTC.